These 9 T cell receptor beta chains were sequenced from one sample in a study of T cell changes during pregnancy in multiple sclerosis. The repertoire was sequenced with immunoSEQ multiplex PCR; TCRdb's copy has only in-frame clones and lacks some. The table records under 100,000 clones, approximately 94% of them present only once. Sequences were derived from peripheral blood, sampled in the third trimester of pregnancy. The source of these receptors is a female donor with multiple sclerosis, enrolled in a pregnancy study.

This chain links TRBV6-6 with TRBJ1-6; 12 positions match TRBD1. The length of the CDR3 is 16 residues. Trimming cost V 5 bases and J 5 bases; bases outside gene matches: 4. Germline assignment: CDR1 MNHNY and CDR2 SVGAGI (reference sequence). CDR3 bases: TGTGCCAGCAGTCCGGGACAGGGGGCAAATAATTCACCCCTCCACTTT. Amino acids: CASSPGQGANNSPLHF.

V is TRBV11-2 and J is TRBJ2-5; tentative D call: TRBD2 (7 bases). CDR1 is SGHAT and CDR2 is FQNNGV in the germline V gene. The CDR3 is 16 residues long. V shed 1 base and J shed 7 bases, with 19 bases lying between them. DNA for the CDR3: TGTGCCAGCAGCTTAGTCGGTTGGGAAGGGGGGGGGACCCAGTACTTC. Its translation: CASSLVGWEGGGTQYF.

CDR3 region: CASIQSNRGNEQFF. The CDR3 DNA is TGTGCCAGCATACAATCGAATCGCGGCAATGAGCAGTTCTTC. The gene calls are TRBV7-9 and TRBJ2-1; D call uncertain. The V end was cut by 7 bases, the J end by 6 bases, with 16 bases between. This CDR3 has 14 amino acids. Germline CDR1 is SEHNR and CDR2 is FQNEAQ (reference sequence).

The chain has TRBV18 and TRBJ1-5; 10 bases map to TRBD1. The CDR3 consists of 15 residues. CDR1 is KGHSH and CDR2 is LQKENI in the germline V gene. The V gene end was trimmed by 4 bases and the J gene end by 5 bases; junction bases not matched to a gene: 5. The chain's CDR3 is CASSRYGQGDQPQHF. The CDR3 region has the DNA TGTGCCAGCTCACGATACGGACAGGGGGATCAGCCCCAGCATTTT.

The chain uses TRBV4-1 and TRBJ2-1, with D perhaps TRBD1 (5 bases). Germline V CDR1 and CDR2: MGHRA, YSYEKL. The CDR3 extends over 13 amino acids. Trimming pared 4 bases from V and 7 bases from J, leaving 11 bases between. Here the CDR3 DNA reads TGCGCCAGCAGCCCCTCTAACAGGAATGAGCAGTTCTTC. Protein sequence: CASSPSNRNEQFF.

The V call is TRBV20-1, the J call TRBJ2-7; D is unclear. Trimming cost V 2 bases and J 3 bases, with 5 bases left between them. The CDR3 length is 11 residues. In germline, CDR1 is DFQATT, CDR2 SNEGSKA (reference sequence). The CDR3 reads CSARSSYEQYF. CDR3 nucleotide sequence: TGCAGTGCTAGAAGTAGCTACGAGCAGTACTTC.

The CDR3 sequence: CASGGQNQPQHF. DNA of the CDR3: TGTGCCAGCGGAGGACAGAATCAGCCCCAGCATTTT. The chain employs TRBV6-5 and TRBJ1-5, with a weak D call TRBD1 (6 bases). V gave up 8 bases and J gave up 4 bases, with 9 bases separating them. CDR3 length: 12 residues. CDR1 is MNHEY and CDR2 is SVGAGI in the germline V gene.

The rearrangement uses TRBV2 and TRBJ2-1, with D possibly matching TRBD2 (5 bases). V was trimmed by 6 bases and J by 6 bases, leaving 24 bases between them. This CDR3 has 17 residues. CDR1 SNHLY and CDR2 FYNNEI come from the germline V gene. The CDR3 sequence: CASRYQSAPLRGNEQFF. In DNA form, the CDR3 reads TGTGCCAGCAGATACCAAAGCGCCCCCCTACGGGGCAATGAGCAGTTCTTC.

The V gene is TRBV15, the J gene TRBJ1-5; no clear D. The CDR3 contains 14 residues. In germline, CDR1 is LNHNV, CDR2 YYDKDF (reference sequence). The germline V and J ends were trimmed by 1 base and 6 bases, with 10 bases remaining between them. CDR3 in amino acids: CATSRGRGSQPQHF. DNA of the CDR3: TGTGCCACCAGCAGAGGTCGGGGTTCTCAGCCCCAGCATTTT.